This passage covers 14 T cell receptor beta chains from one sample sequenced in a study of technical replicates of blood from several donors (dated by TCRdb to about 2017). Libraries came from the immunoSEQ multiplex PCR assay. TCRdb limited this immuneACCESS table to in-frame rearrangements with V and J called. A share of clones is missing; checked studies link under half to unresolved V genes, and the rest is unexplained. The sample table records tens of thousands of clones; roughly 93% of these occur just once. 0.2% to 0.25% of the sample comes from the top ten. The sequenced material came from T cells isolated from PBMCs. These TCRs come from a human donor in good health.

The chain recombines TRBV2 with TRBJ1-2, with TRBD1 matching 8 bases. The germline V gene has CDR1 SNHLY and CDR2 FYNNEI. Unmatched junction bases numbered 4, after V lost 6 bases and J lost 1 base. The CDR3 runs to 14 residues. DNA of the CDR3: TGTGCCAGCAGATTGGGACAGGTTAACTATGGCTACACCTTC. Protein product: CASRLGQVNYGYTF.

This sequence joins TRBV25-1 and TRBJ2-1; D is unclear. Between the trimmed V and J ends, which lost 2 bases and 4 bases, there was a span of 18 bases. Germline CDR1 reads MGHDK; CDR2 reads SYGVNS. The CDR3 has 17 amino acids. CDR3 region: CASSEGNRGIPYNEQFF. The CDR3 coding sequence is TGTGCCAGCAGTGAAGGCAATAGAGGAATCCCTTACAATGAGCAGTTCTTC.

This clone was recorded once. J is TRBJ1-1 and V is TRBV4-2; D might be TRBD1 (6 bases). Germline CDR1 LGHNA, CDR2 YNFKEQ. CDR3 length equals 15 residues. Trimming took 4 bases from V and 1 from J, leaving 13 bases between them. This CDR3 reads CASSPTGGPNTEAFF. The CDR3 nucleotides read TGTGCCAGCAGCCCGACGGGGGGGCCGAACACTGAAGCTTTCTTT.

V is TRBV9 and J is TRBJ2-3; 8 positions agree with TRBD2. J lost 3 bases, V lost 0 bases, and 3 bases had no gene match. Germline CDR1 SGDLS, CDR2 YYNGEE. The CDR3 spans 15 residues. CDR3 sequence: CASSVAGGRTDTQYF. CDR3 sequence (DNA): TGTGCCAGCAGCGTAGCGGGGGGGCGGACAGATACGCAGTATTTT.

The rearrangement uses TRBV7-8 and TRBJ1-3, with a tentative D call TRBD1 (5 bases). V gave up 5 bases and J gave up 0 bases, with 8 bases separating them. Germline lookup yields CDR1 SGHVS and CDR2 FQNEAQ. This CDR3 has 14 residues. CDR3 sequence: CASSLDSSGNTIYF. The CDR3 nucleotides are TGTGCCAGCAGCCTAGACAGCTCTGGAAACACCATATATTTT.

This clone was observed a single time. The chain links TRBV28 to TRBJ2-7; TRBD1 matches 7 bases. Germline assignment: CDR1 MDHEN and CDR2 SYDVKM. This CDR3 comprises 15 residues. Trimming removed 5 bases from V and 3 bases from J; junction bases left unmatched: 10. The CDR3 sequence: CASSAVDREGYEQYF. The CDR3 DNA sequence: TGTGCCAGCAGTGCCGTAGACAGGGAAGGCTACGAGCAGTACTTC.

The chain carries TRBV2 and TRBJ2-2; tentatively, D is TRBD1 (6 bases). There are 15 residues in the CDR3. Trimming shortened V by 5 bases and J by 7 bases, and 17 bases separated the two germline ends. Germline CDR1 and CDR2: SNHLY and FYNNEI. CDR3 coding DNA: TGTGCCAGCAGTAATCAGGGGAATCGTCACGGGGAGCTGTTTTTT. It translates to CASSNQGNRHGELFF.

The rearrangement uses TRBV28 and TRBJ2-7; 14 bases fit TRBD2. Trimming cost V 6 bases and J 4 bases; bases outside gene matches: 5. Germline CDR1 MDHEN, CDR2 SYDVKM. CDR3 size: 15 residues. The CDR3 DNA reads TGTGCCAGCAGGTCGGGACTAGCGGGAGTATACGAGCAGTACTTC. This encodes CASRSGLAGVYEQYF. Full variable domain (remainder filled in from reference TRBV28 and TRBJ2-7): DVKVTQSSRYLVKRTGEKVFLECVQDMDHENMFWYRQDPGLGLRLIYFSYDVKMKEKGDIPEGYSVSREKKERFSLILESASTNQTSMYLCASRSGLAGVYEQYFGPGTRLTVT.

CDR3 in amino acids: CASSELRTLGRETQYF. The CDR3 nucleotides read TGTGCCAGCAGTGAACTTCGAACGCTTGGGAGGGAGACCCAGTACTTC. The chain combines TRBV25-1 with TRBJ2-5, with D perhaps TRBD2 (6 bases). This CDR3 is built from 16 residues. V dropped 2 bases and J dropped 5 bases, with 18 bases sitting between them. The V gene's germline CDR1 is MGHDK and CDR2 SYGVNS.

This rearrangement joins TRBV7-9 to TRBJ1-5; TRBD1 aligns across 7 bases. The V gene end was trimmed by 5 bases and the J gene end by 4 bases; junction bases not matched to a gene: 8. The CDR3 length is 15 residues. Germline CDR1 reads SEHNR; CDR2 reads FQNEAQ (reference sequence). CDR3 sequence: CASSLPGDSNQPQHF. CDR3 coding DNA: TGTGCCAGCAGCCTCCCGGGGGACAGTAATCAGCCCCAGCATTTT.

This clone was recorded a few times. The chain couples TRBV6-5 to TRBJ1-5; 7 positions match TRBD1. The trim removed 2 bases at V and 5 bases at J, leaving 3 bases unmatched. Germline V gene sequence: CDR1 MNHEY, CDR2 SVGAGI. The CDR3 totals 14 residues. The chain's CDR3 is CASSYGGGHQPQHF. DNA for the CDR3: TGTGCCAGCAGTTACGGAGGGGGCCATCAGCCCCAGCATTTT.

This sequence joins TRBV4-1 and TRBJ2-7; the D gene is possibly TRBD2 (6 bases). V lost 4 bases and J lost 3, with 19 bases in between. The CDR3 loop spans 16 amino acids. The germline V gene encodes CDR1 MGHRA and CDR2 YSYEKL. The CDR3 region is CASSPYPSAGNYEQYF. CDR3 coding DNA: TGCGCCAGCAGCCCATACCCCAGCGCGGGGAACTACGAGCAGTACTTC.

CDR3 protein: CASSYSRGINEKLFF. CDR3 nucleotide sequence: TGTGCCAGCAGTTACTCCAGGGGGATTAATGAAAAACTGTTTTTT. This chain links TRBV6-6 with TRBJ1-4; 7 bases agree with TRBD1. With V trimmed by 0 bases and J by 4 bases, 2 bases remained unmatched. The germline V gene encodes CDR1 MNHNY and CDR2 SVGAGI (reference sequence). The CDR3 runs to 15 residues.

The gene calls are TRBV2 and TRBJ1-1, with D tentatively TRBD1 (5 bases). CDR3 length: 13 amino acids. Germline values: CDR1 SNHLY, CDR2 FYNNEI. V was pared by 1 base and J by 5 bases, with 8 bases between. The CDR3 loop reads CASSEESGTEAFF. The CDR3 coding sequence is TGTGCCAGCAGTGAAGAATCAGGGACTGAAGCTTTCTTT.